A single sample is the source of the 20 T cell receptor beta chains below, sequenced in a study of shared clonotypes between healthy human individuals. Assay used: immunoSEQ multiplex PCR; TCRdb lists only in-frame clones, some missing. The data show about 2.1 million clones, 93% seen once. CD45RO-negative, CCR7-positively selected cells formed the naive CD8 fraction, excluding terminally differentiated effector memory CD45RA+ cells. The sequencing input was naive CD8+ T cells from PBMCs. All receptors come from a man aged 18 to 29 in good health. Some clones in this sample may be carry-over from other donors' samples.

The DNA of the CDR3 is TGTGCCAGCAGCTCGGGGGGGGCCAAAAACATTCAGTACTTC. Translated, it gives CASSSGGAKNIQYF. The rearrangement uses TRBV6-1 and TRBJ2-4, with 8 bases identical to TRBD2. The CDR3 totals 14 residues. Germline trimming cut 6 bases from V and 1 base from J; bases unmatched to any gene: 2. Germline CDR1 and CDR2: MNHNS and SASEGT.

As regards this clone: A junction boundary mismatches the germline segment, possibly from a read error. This chain joins TRBV10-1 and TRBJ1-5, with unresolved D. The CDR3 covers 12 residues. The germline V gene encodes CDR1 WNHNN and CDR2 SYGVQD (reference sequence). Here the CDR3 reads CASSELTQPQHF. The CDR3 DNA reads TGCGCCAGCAGCGAGTTGACTCAGCCCCAGCATTTT.

J is TRBJ2-7 and V is TRBV27; 8 bases match TRBD2. CDR1 is MNHEY, CDR2 SMNVEV, per germline (reference sequence). CDR3 size: 14 residues. V lost 6 bases, J lost 5 bases, and 9 bases stayed unmatched. CDR3 amino acids: CASSSGTRANEQYF. The CDR3, as DNA: TGTGCCAGCAGCTCCGGGACTAGAGCAAACGAGCAGTACTTC.

CDR3 sequence: CASSFGREDTQYF. The CDR3 DNA follows: TGTGCCAGCAGTTTTGGACGGGAGGATACGCAGTATTTT. The V and J genes are TRBV27 and TRBJ2-3; D is perhaps TRBD2 (6 bases). CDR3 size: 13 residues. Per the germline V gene, CDR1 is MNHEY and CDR2 is SMNVEV (reference sequence). V was trimmed by 3 bases and J by 6 bases, leaving 10 bases between them.

The chain uses TRBV4-1 and TRBJ1-1; 9 positions match TRBD1. Germline CDR1 reads MGHRA; CDR2 reads YSYEKL. The CDR3 runs to 16 residues. J lost 4 bases, V lost 1 base, and 7 bases had no gene match. CDR3 region: CASSQGEYRGLTEAFF. CDR3 DNA sequence: TGCGCCAGCAGCCAAGGGGAATACAGGGGGCTCACTGAAGCTTTCTTT.

CDR3 sequence: CASTEDTFYF. The CDR3 coding sequence is TGCGCCAGCACCGAGGACACCTTCTACTTC. This chain joins TRBV23-1 and TRBJ2-4; tentatively, D is TRBD1 (5 bases). TRBV23-1 is recorded as an ORF, its role being uncertain. This CDR3 comprises 10 residues. With 7 bases removed from V and 16 bases from J, the gap between germline ends came to 14 bases.

The chain combines TRBV28 with TRBJ2-7; D not certain. This CDR3 is 13 amino acids long. CDR1 MDHEN and CDR2 SYDVKM come from the germline V gene. Trimming left V 5 bases short and J 6 bases short, with 14 bases between. The CDR3 nucleotides read TGTGCCAGCAGTAGAGCTCAAGGCGTCGAGCAGTACTTC. Amino acid sequence: CASSRAQGVEQYF.

The genes are TRBV19 and TRBJ2-2; D not resolved. Germline assignment: CDR1 LNHDA and CDR2 SQIVND (reference sequence). Trimming took 0 bases from V and 3 from J, leaving 2 bases between them. The CDR3 runs 13 residues. The CDR3 bases are TGTGCCAGTAGTATAGAATACACCGGGGAGCTGTTTTTT. It codes for CASSIEYTGELFF.

This clone was counted between two and nine times. CDR3 sequence (DNA): TGTGCCAGCAGTTTATTTAGGGACACTGAAGCTTTCTTT. Residues: CASSLFRDTEAFF. The chain recombines TRBV28 with TRBJ1-1; D gene unclear. V shed 1 base and J shed 3 bases, with 6 bases lying between them. Per germline, CDR1 MDHEN and CDR2 SYDVKM. The CDR3 length is 13 residues.

This clone was seen a single time. V is TRBV5-1 and J is TRBJ2-7; D might be TRBD1 or TRBD2, each matching 5 bases. Between the trimmed V and J ends, which lost 7 bases and 0 bases, there was a span of 17 bases. Germline CDR1 and CDR2: SGHRS and YFSETQ. CDR3 length: 15 amino acids. In DNA, the CDR3 is TGCGCCAGCTTTCCGGGGACGGCCAGCTCCTACGAGCAGTACTTC. Its protein is CASFPGTASSYEQYF.

The V call is TRBV7-9, the J call TRBJ2-5; TRBD1 aligns across 9 bases. Matching the DNA end better, TRBJ2-7 makes the J call doubtful. The CDR3 is 13 residues long. The germline V gene encodes CDR1 SEHNR and CDR2 FQNEAQ (reference sequence). CDR3 region: CASSPDRGYEQYF. The CDR3, as DNA: TGTGCCAGCAGCCCGGACAGGGGCTACGAGCAGTACTTC.

V gene TRBV7-9 combines with J gene TRBJ1-4; D gene ambiguous. V was pared by 3 bases and J by 0 bases, with 14 bases between. This CDR3 spans 17 amino acids. From germline, CDR1 is SEHNR and CDR2 FQNEAQ (reference sequence). The DNA of the CDR3 is TGTGCCAGCAGCTTCAAGGCGTTCCGGGCAACTAATGAAAAACTGTTTTTT. The encoded protein is CASSFKAFRATNEKLFF.

The chain couples TRBV27 to TRBJ2-7; 7 bases line up with TRBD1. The CDR3 loop spans 16 amino acids. Germline V gene lookup returns CDR1 MNHEY and CDR2 SMNVEV (reference sequence). Trimming removed 6 bases from V and 2 bases from J; junction bases left unmatched: 13. CDR3 DNA: TGTGCCAGCAGCCCAAGCGTAGGGACAGAAGCCTACGAGCAGTACTTC. This encodes CASSPSVGTEAYEQYF.

This clone was observed a few times. The chain carries TRBV10-2 and TRBJ1-2; D is unclear. Germline V CDR1 and CDR2: WSHSY, SAAADI. CDR3 length equals 15 residues. The V gene lost 0 bases and the J gene lost 7 bases, with 15 bases spanning the gap. CDR3 sequence (DNA): TGCGCCAGCAGTGAGTCGACTCCTCTGGTTCGTGGCTACACCTTC. The encoded protein is CASSESTPLVRGYTF.

This sequence joins TRBV11-2 and TRBJ2-7, with D perhaps matching TRBD2 (6 bases). This CDR3 has 15 amino acids. Germline V CDR1 and CDR2: SGHAT, FQNNGV. The V and J ends lost 3 bases and 1 base respectively, with 13 bases between them. In DNA, the CDR3 is TGTGCCAGCAGCTTGAATCGGGACTCATCCTACGAGCAGTACTTC. Residues: CASSLNRDSSYEQYF.

This clone was picked up a small number of times. The chain has TRBV6-1 and TRBJ1-5; D unresolved. V lost 0 bases and J 5 bases, leaving 17 bases between the germline ends. Germline-derived CDR1 and CDR2 are MNHNS and SASEGT. The CDR3 runs to 17 residues. CDR3 loop: CASSEASGPRRYQPQHF. Here the CDR3 DNA reads TGTGCCAGCAGTGAAGCATCAGGTCCGCGACGGTATCAGCCCCAGCATTTT.

This clone came up once. The V and J genes are TRBV29-1 and TRBJ2-1; the D gene could be TRBD1 or TRBD2 (5 bases each). Looked up from germline, CDR1 is SQVTM and CDR2 is ANQGSEA. Trimming stripped 3 bases from V and 2 bases from J, with 14 bases between. This CDR3 comprises 15 residues. The CDR3 region has the DNA TGCAGCGTTGATGGGGGAATCATACCCTACAATGAGCAGTTCTTC. Translated: CSVDGGIIPYNEQFF.

A note on this clone: The same CDR3 arises from other DNA sequences in this sample as well. The chain carries TRBV27 and TRBJ2-3, with TRBD2 matching over 8 bases. The CDR3 loop spans 16 amino acids. V was clipped by 5 bases and J by 1 base; unmatched bases: 8. Germline V gene data show CDR1 as MNHEY and CDR2 as SMNVEV (reference sequence). This CDR3 is CASSLLAGLGTDTQYF. CDR3 DNA sequence: TGTGCCAGCAGTCTTCTAGCGGGTTTGGGCACAGATACGCAGTATTTT.

CDR3 loop: CASSFLSAASTDTQYF. CDR3 sequence (DNA): TGTGCCAGCAGTTTCTTATCCGCTGCGAGCACAGATACGCAGTATTTT. The gene calls are TRBV28 and TRBJ2-3; D is unresolved. Trimming stripped 3 bases from V and 0 bases from J, with 13 bases between. In germline, CDR1 is MDHEN, CDR2 SYDVKM. The CDR3 runs to 16 residues.

V and J are TRBV5-6 and TRBJ1-3; 9 nucleotides line up with TRBD1. V was clipped by 0 bases and J by 2 bases; unmatched bases: 3. The germline CDR1 and CDR2 sequences are SGHDT and YYEEEE. This CDR3 has 16 residues. CDR3 in amino acids: CASSLVGTGPGNTIYF. CDR3 DNA: TGTGCCAGCAGCTTGGTTGGGACAGGGCCTGGAAACACCATATATTTT.